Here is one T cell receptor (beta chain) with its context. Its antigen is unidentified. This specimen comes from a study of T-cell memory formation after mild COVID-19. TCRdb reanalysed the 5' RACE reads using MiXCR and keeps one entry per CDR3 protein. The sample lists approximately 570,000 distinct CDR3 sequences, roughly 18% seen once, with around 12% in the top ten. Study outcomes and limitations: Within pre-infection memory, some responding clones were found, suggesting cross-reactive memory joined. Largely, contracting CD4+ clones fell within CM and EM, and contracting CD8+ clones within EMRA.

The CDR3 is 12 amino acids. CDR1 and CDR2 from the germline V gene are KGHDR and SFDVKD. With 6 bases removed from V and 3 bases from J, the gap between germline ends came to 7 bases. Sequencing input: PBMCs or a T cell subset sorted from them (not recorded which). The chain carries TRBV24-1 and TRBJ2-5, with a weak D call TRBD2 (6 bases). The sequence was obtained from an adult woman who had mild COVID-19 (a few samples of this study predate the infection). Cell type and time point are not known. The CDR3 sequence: CATSRGEETQYF. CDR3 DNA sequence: TGTGCCACCAGTCGCGGGGAAGAGACCCAGTACTTC.